This T cell receptor beta chain comes out of a study of T-cell reconstitution after alpha-beta-depleted transplantation in children. To note about this clonotype: Antigen specificity is unknown.

Preparation of the TCRbeta library used unique molecular identifiers. TCRdb used MiXCR to reprocess the PCR reads, holding one entry per CDR3 protein. Of about 980,000 distinct CDR3 sequences in the sample, about 29% were seen once. Whole-study results and caveats: The authors attributed T-cell counts and diversity one year after transplant mostly to newly produced T cells. Expanded graft clones, several hundred of them, were reportedly the source of alpha-beta T cells about two months after transplant. Surviving recipient T cells and thymic progenitors accounted for the high day-60 TCRbeta diversity observed in some patients.

The CDR3 has 13 amino acids. Germline V gene sequence: CDR1 MNHNY, CDR2 SVGAGI (reference sequence). V lost 5 bases and J lost 5, with 12 bases in between. The chain is built from TRBV6-6 and TRBJ1-1; possible D gene TRBD1, 6 bases. The source was PBMCs, mostly from graft donor cells, collected 360 days after TCRalphabeta/CD19-depleted stem cell transplant. The receptor comes from a boy younger than two who had a stem cell transplant for SCID, so the T cells may come from the graft donor. Written as DNA, the CDR3 is TGTGCCAGCAGTAAACAGGGTCGGACTGAAGCTTTCTTT. It encodes CASSKQGRTEAFF.